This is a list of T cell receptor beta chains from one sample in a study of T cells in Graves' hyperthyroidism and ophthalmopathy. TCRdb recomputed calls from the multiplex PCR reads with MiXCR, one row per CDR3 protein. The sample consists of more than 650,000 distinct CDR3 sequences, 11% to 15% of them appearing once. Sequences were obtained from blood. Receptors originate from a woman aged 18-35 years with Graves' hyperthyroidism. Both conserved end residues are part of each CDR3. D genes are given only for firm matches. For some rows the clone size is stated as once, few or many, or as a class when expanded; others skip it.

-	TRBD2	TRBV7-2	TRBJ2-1	CASSFFSGGRSDEQFF	TGTGCCAGCAGCTTCTTTAGCGGGGGGCGCTCGGATGAGCAGTTCTTC
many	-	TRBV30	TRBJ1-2	CAWGTGRGYTF	TGTGCCTGGGGGACGGGTCGGGGCTACACCTTC
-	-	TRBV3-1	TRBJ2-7	CASSQLSSSNYEQYF	TGTGCCAGCAGCCAACTCTCTAGCTCCAACTACGAGCAGTACTTC
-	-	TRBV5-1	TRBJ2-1	CASKRGAANEYNEQFF	TGCGCCAGCAAACGGGGGGCAGCCAATGAGTACAATGAGCAGTTCTTC
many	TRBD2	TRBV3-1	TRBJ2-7	CASSQTSIYEQYF	TGTGCCAGCAGTCAGACTAGCATCTACGAGCAGTACTTC
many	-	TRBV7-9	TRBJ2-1	CASSLMVAWGHNEQFF	TGTGCCAGCAGCTTAATGGTGGCTTGGGGCCACAATGAGCAGTTCTTC
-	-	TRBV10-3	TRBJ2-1	CAISVNGLYNEQFF	TGTGCCATCAGTGTTAACGGACTCTACAATGAGCAGTTCTTC
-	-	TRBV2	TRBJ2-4	CASSEFYLTALNIQYF	TGTGCCAGCAGTGAATTCTATTTGACCGCCCTGAACATTCAGTACTTC
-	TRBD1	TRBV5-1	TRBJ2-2	CASSSWTGGNTGELFF	TGCGCCAGCAGCTCCTGGACAGGGGGGAACACCGGGGAGCTGTTTTTT
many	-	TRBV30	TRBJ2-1	CAWSDLGPYNEQFF	TGTGCCTGGAGCGACCTGGGGCCTTACAATGAGCAGTTCTTC
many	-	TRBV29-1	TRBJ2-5	CSAAPGLLQETQYF	TGCAGCGCTGCCCCCGGACTACTCCAAGAGACCCAGTACTTC
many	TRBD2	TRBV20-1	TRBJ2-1	CSARGTSDIEQFF	TGCAGTGCTAGAGGAACTAGCGACATCGAGCAGTTCTTC
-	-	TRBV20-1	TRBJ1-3	CSARDRYSGNTIYF	TGCAGTGCTAGAGATAGATACTCTGGAAACACCATATATTTT
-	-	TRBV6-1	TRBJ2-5	CATLNSERQTQYF	TGTGCCACCCTGAATTCCGAGAGGCAGACCCAGTACTTC
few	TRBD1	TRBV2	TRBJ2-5	CASSYVRGRATQYF	TGTGCCAGCAGCTATGTCAGGGGGCGGGCGACCCAGTACTTC
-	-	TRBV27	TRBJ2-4	CAGSLNKKAKNIQYF	TGTGCCGGCAGTCTAAACAAAAAAGCCAAAAACATTCAGTACTTC
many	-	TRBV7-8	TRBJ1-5	CASSLPGAHSNQPQHF	TGTGCCAGCAGCTTACCCGGGGCGCATAGCAATCAGCCCCAGCATTTT
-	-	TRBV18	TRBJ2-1	CASSLSRNLYNEQFF	TGTGCCAGCTCCCTAAGCAGGAACCTTTACAATGAGCAGTTCTTC
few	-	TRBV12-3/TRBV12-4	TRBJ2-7	CASSWRAGGRYEQYF	TGTGCCAGCAGTTGGAGGGCAGGGGGAAGGTACGAGCAGTACTTC
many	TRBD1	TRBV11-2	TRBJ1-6	CASSSHHRGRNAINSPLHF	TGTGCCAGCAGCTCGCATCACAGGGGGCGAAATGCCATAAATTCACCCCTCCACTTT
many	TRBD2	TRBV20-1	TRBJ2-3	CSATQPSGTSTDTQYF	TGCAGTGCTACCCAACCTAGCGGTACTAGCACAGATACGCAGTATTTT
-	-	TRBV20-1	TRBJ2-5	CSAEGGTSETQYF	TGCAGTGCTGAGGGCGGGACGTCGGAGACCCAGTACTTC
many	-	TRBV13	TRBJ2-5	CASSPGTYSGETQYF	TGTGCCAGCAGCCCTGGGACTTACTCGGGGGAGACCCAGTACTTC
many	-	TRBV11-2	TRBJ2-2	CASSPIRNLRVYTGELFF	TGTGCCAGCAGCCCGATTCGTAATTTGAGGGTCTACACCGGGGAGCTGTTTTTT
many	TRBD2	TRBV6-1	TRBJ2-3	CASSSGTRVTDTQYF	TGTGCCAGCAGTTCCGGGACTAGAGTGACAGATACGCAGTATTTT
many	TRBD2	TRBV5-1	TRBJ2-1	CASSLGSSGDNEQFF	TGCGCCAGCAGCTTGGGGTCTAGCGGGGACAATGAGCAGTTCTTC
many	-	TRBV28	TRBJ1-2	CATPWTPDGYTF	TGTGCCACCCCCTGGACACCCGATGGCTACACCTTC
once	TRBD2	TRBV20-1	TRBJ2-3	CSAREGGGGDTQYF	TGCAGTGCTAGAGAGGGGGGGGGGGGTGATACGCAGTATTTT
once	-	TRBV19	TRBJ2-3	CASSAQRPTDTQYF	TGTGCCAGTAGTGCCCAGCGGCCCACAGATACGCAGTATTTT
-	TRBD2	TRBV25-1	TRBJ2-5	CASRAGTNSLHETQYF	TGTGCCAGCAGAGCCGGGACTAACTCGTTGCATGAGACCCAGTACTTC
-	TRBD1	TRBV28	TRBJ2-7	CASSFFTGQVSYEQYF	TGTGCCAGCAGTTTTTTCACGGGACAGGTGTCCTACGAGCAGTACTTC
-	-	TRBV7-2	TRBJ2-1	CASSSSVSYEQFF	TGTGCCAGCAGCTCATCTGTCTCCTACGAGCAGTTCTTC
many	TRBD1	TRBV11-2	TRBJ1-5	CASSHRQGRNQPQHF	TGTGCCAGCAGCCATCGACAGGGCCGGAATCAGCCCCAGCATTTT
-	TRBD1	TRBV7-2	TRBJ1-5	CASSWGDRDNQPQHF	TGTGCCAGCAGCTGGGGGGACAGGGACAATCAGCCCCAGCATTTT
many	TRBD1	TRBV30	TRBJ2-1	CAWSPTGVSYNEQFF	TGTGCCTGGAGCCCGACAGGGGTATCCTACAATGAGCAGTTCTTC
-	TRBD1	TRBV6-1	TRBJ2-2	CASSAGQGLSSAGELFF	TGTGCCAGCAGTGCGGGACAGGGACTCTCTTCGGCCGGGGAGCTGTTTTTT
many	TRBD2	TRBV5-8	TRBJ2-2	CASSVLAVNTGELFF	TGTGCCAGCAGTGTGCTAGCGGTTAACACCGGGGAGCTGTTTTTT
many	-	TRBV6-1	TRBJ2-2	CASSVSGTWLTGELFF	TGTGCCAGCAGTGTTTCCGGGACTTGGCTGACCGGGGAGCTGTTTTTT
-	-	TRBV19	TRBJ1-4	CASSISYVATNEKLFF	TGTGCCAGTAGTATCTCGTATGTCGCGACTAATGAAAAACTGTTTTTT
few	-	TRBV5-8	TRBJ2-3	CASSPPGLSFSTDTQYF	TGTGCCAGCAGCCCCCCGGGACTCTCTTTCAGCACAGATACGCAGTATTTT
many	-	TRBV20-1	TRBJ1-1	CSAGTTREYTEAFF	TGCAGTGCGGGTACGACAAGGGAGTACACTGAAGCTTTCTTT
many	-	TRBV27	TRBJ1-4	CASSLFSSQTGYSTNEKLFF	TGTGCCAGCAGTTTATTTTCCAGTCAAACCGGGTACAGCACTAATGAAAAACTGTTTTTT
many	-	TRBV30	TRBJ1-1	CAWGTGRVEAFF	TGTGCCTGGGGAACAGGGCGCGTAGAAGCTTTCTTT
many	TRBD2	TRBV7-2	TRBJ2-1	CASSLGLAGGRTEQFF	TGTGCCAGCAGCTTAGGGCTAGCGGGAGGAAGAACTGAGCAGTTCTTC
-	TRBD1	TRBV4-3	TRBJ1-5	CASSLASTGDQPQHF	TGCGCCAGCAGCCTAGCCTCGACAGGGGATCAGCCCCAGCATTTT
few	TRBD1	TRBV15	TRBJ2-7	CATSRDRDSTYEQYF	TGTGCCACCAGCAGAGATCGGGACAGTACCTACGAGCAGTACTTC
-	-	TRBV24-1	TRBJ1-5	CATQKYSNQPQHF	TGTGCCACCCAAAAGTATAGCAATCAGCCCCAGCATTTT
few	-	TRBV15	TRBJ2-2	CATSRASRPSGELFF	TGTGCCACCAGCAGAGCTTCCCGTCCGTCCGGGGAGCTGTTTTTT
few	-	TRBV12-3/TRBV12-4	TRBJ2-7	CASSPRIAASYEQYF	TGTGCCAGCAGTCCCAGGATAGCGGCCTCCTACGAGCAGTACTTC
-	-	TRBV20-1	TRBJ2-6	CSARPYTSGANVLTF	TGCAGTGCTAGGCCCTACACCTCTGGGGCCAACGTCCTGACTTTC
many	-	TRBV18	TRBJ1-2	CASSPPGVWGNGYTF	TGTGCCAGCTCACCACCGGGGGTATGGGGGAATGGCTACACCTTC
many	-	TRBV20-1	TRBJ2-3	CSARTGSDTQYF	TGCAGTGCTCGGACGGGCTCAGATACGCAGTATTTT
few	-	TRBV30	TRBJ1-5	CAWSVWGGQPQHF	TGTGCCTGGAGTGTCTGGGGAGGGCAGCCCCAGCATTTT
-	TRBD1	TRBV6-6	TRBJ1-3	CASSYSITGAGNTIYF	TGTGCCAGCAGTTACTCGATAACAGGGGCCGGAAACACCATATATTTT